The next 24 T cell receptor beta chains were all read from a single sample in a study of shared clonotypes between healthy human individuals. The assay was immunoSEQ multiplex PCR, and TCRdb's table has in-frame clones only and misses some. The sample consists of about 2.2 million clones, about 93% of them appearing once. Naive CD8 cells lacked CD45RO and underwent positive selection for CCR7, leaving out terminally differentiated effector memory CD45RA+ cells. What was sequenced was naive CD8+ T cells from PBMCs. Receptors originate from a man aged 18 to 30 in good health. Some clones in this sample may be carry-over from other donors' samples.

The chain links TRBV7-7 to TRBJ2-3, with a possible D match to TRBD1 (5 bases). The CDR3 sequence is 14 residues long. V was cut by 1 base and J by 0 bases, with 5 bases left in between. The germline V gene has CDR1 SSHAT and CDR2 FNYEAQ (reference sequence). The DNA for the CDR3 is TGTGCCAGCAGCTTAGGACAGAGCACAGATACGCAGTATTTT. It codes for CASSLGQSTDTQYF.

This rearrangement joins TRBV4-1 to TRBJ2-7, with D tentatively TRBD1 (5 bases). V lost 0 bases and J lost 0, with 15 bases in between. The CDR3 consists of 17 residues. CDR1 is MGHRA and CDR2 is YSYEKL in the germline V gene. The CDR3 bases are TGCGCCAGCAGCCAAGATTTGGGGCGGTTCAGCTCCTACGAGCAGTACTTC. This sequence encodes CASSQDLGRFSSYEQYF.

CDR3 nucleotide sequence: TGTGCCTCGGAGGCGGGAGAGGGGAACATTCAGTACTTC. It specifies CASEAGEGNIQYF. J is TRBJ2-4 and V is TRBV6-6; the match to TRBD2 covers 7 bases. The CDR3 is made up of 13 amino acids. Germline trimming cut 11 bases from V and 7 bases from J; bases unmatched to any gene: 11. The germline V gene has CDR1 MNHNY and CDR2 SVGAGI (reference sequence).

As DNA, the CDR3 is TGTGCCAGCGGGGGGACTAGCGGTTACACCGGGGAGCTGTTTTTT. Residues: CASGGTSGYTGELFF. The chain joins TRBV7-9 to TRBJ2-2, with 11 bases identical to TRBD2. The germline CDR1 and CDR2 sequences are SEHNR and FQNEAQ (reference sequence). The CDR3 is made up of 15 amino acids. V shed 8 bases and J 3 bases; nucleotides not matched to a gene: 5.

This rearrangement joins TRBV27 to TRBJ1-5, with D perhaps TRBD1 (6 bases). Trimming took 6 bases from V and 7 from J, leaving 19 bases between them. Germline V gene lookup returns CDR1 MNHEY and CDR2 SMNVEV (reference sequence). This CDR3 spans 15 amino acids. The CDR3 protein is CASSDQQGGRQPQHF. CDR3 DNA sequence: TGTGCCAGCAGCGACCAACAGGGAGGAAGGCAGCCCCAGCATTTT.

The rearrangement uses TRBV4-2 and TRBJ1-4, with 11 bases identical to TRBD1. V lost 3 bases, J lost 3 bases, and 12 bases stayed unmatched. The germline gives CDR1 LGHNA, CDR2 YNFKEQ. This CDR3 contains 19 residues. This chain's CDR3 is CASSQEQDRGLYSNEKLFF. The CDR3, as DNA: TGTGCCAGCAGCCAGGAACAGGACAGGGGGCTTTACTCTAATGAAAAACTGTTTTTT.

This chain uses TRBV6-5 with TRBJ1-2; maybe TRBD1 (5 bases). This CDR3 contains 15 residues. V was shortened by 2 bases and J by 3 bases, with 13 bases between the two germline ends. CDR1 is MNHEY and CDR2 is SVGAGI in the germline V gene. CDR3 nucleotides: TGTGCCAGCAGTTACGCGGCAGGGTACGACTATGGCTACACCTTC. Translating it yields CASSYAAGYDYGYTF.

The chain combines TRBV13 with TRBJ1-2; D possibly corresponds to TRBD1 (5 bases). Per the germline V gene, CDR1 is PRHDT and CDR2 is FYEKMQ (reference sequence). The ends were cut back, 1 base at V and 5 bases at J, with 17 bases in the middle. The CDR3 runs to 16 residues. The CDR3, as DNA: TGTGCCAGCAGCTTAGTAGGGACGACCTTAACTTATGGCTACACCTTC. It codes for CASSLVGTTLTYGYTF.

V is TRBV10-3 and J is TRBJ2-7, with D maybe TRBD1 (6 bases). Deletions cut 3 bases from V and 3 bases from J, with 12 bases between. This CDR3 is built from 14 residues. Per the germline V gene, CDR1 is ENHRY and CDR2 is SYGVKD. In DNA form, the CDR3 reads TGTGCCATCAGTGACGGACAGAGCCTCTACGAGCAGTACTTC. It yields the protein CAISDGQSLYEQYF.

The chain uses TRBV7-2 and TRBJ2-7; no firm D call. The CDR3 length is 13 residues. Trimming took 6 bases from V and 0 from J, leaving 9 bases between them. Germline CDR1 and CDR2: SGHTA and FQGNSA. The CDR3 loop reads CASRPLSSYEQYF. As DNA, the CDR3 is TGTGCCAGCAGACCCCTGAGCTCCTACGAGCAGTACTTC.

The gene calls are TRBV12-5 and TRBJ2-7; 7 bases are a match to TRBD1. The CDR3 loop spans 13 amino acids. With 4 bases clipped from V and 6 bases from J, the junction kept 6 bases outside the gene matches. Per germline, CDR1 LGHNT and CDR2 FRNRAP. The CDR3 is CASGSDRAAEQYF. DNA for the CDR3: TGTGCTAGTGGTTCCGACAGGGCTGCCGAGCAGTACTTC.

This chain joins TRBV19 and TRBJ2-2, with D perhaps TRBD1 (6 bases). The CDR3 is 15 residues long. Germline V gives CDR1 LNHDA, CDR2 SQIVND (reference sequence). V dropped 6 bases and J dropped 3 bases, with 14 bases sitting between them. CDR3 sequence (DNA): TGTGCCAGTAGGGTACAGGGTGTGGACACCGGGGAGCTGTTTTTT. The encoded protein is CASRVQGVDTGELFF.

About this clone itself: Other DNA sequences from this sample encode an identical CDR3 as well. The rearrangement uses TRBV29-1 and TRBJ2-2, with a weak D call TRBD2 (6 bases). The V end was cut by 4 bases, the J end by 4 bases, with 7 bases between. Germline CDR1 SQVTM, CDR2 ANQGSEA. The CDR3 runs 12 residues. The CDR3 sequence: CSVVGSTGELFF. The CDR3 DNA reads TGCAGCGTTGTCGGGAGCACCGGGGAGCTGTTTTTT.

Worth noting for this clone: Other nucleotide sequences in the sample specify the same CDR3. The genes are TRBV28 and TRBJ1-5; no reliable D call. The CDR3 covers 15 residues. V was shortened by 2 bases and J by 2 bases, with 10 bases between the two germline ends. Germline CDR1 reads MDHEN; CDR2 reads SYDVKM. This CDR3 is CASSLLGWGNQPQHF. The CDR3 coding sequence is TGTGCCAGCAGTTTACTGGGGTGGGGCAATCAGCCCCAGCATTTT.

CDR3 loop: CASSLVGQGQETQYF. As DNA, the CDR3 is TGTGCCAGCAGCTTAGTGGGACAGGGACAAGAGACCCAGTACTTC. This chain uses TRBV11-2 with TRBJ2-5; TRBD1 matches at 9 bases. Per germline, CDR1 SGHAT and CDR2 FQNNGV. The trim removed 1 base at V and 2 bases at J, leaving 2 bases unmatched. This CDR3 has 15 amino acids.

This rearrangement joins TRBV27 to TRBJ1-5; TRBD1 matches at 8 bases. This CDR3 has 15 residues. CDR1 is MNHEY, CDR2 SMNVEV, per germline (reference sequence). J was trimmed by 2 bases and V by 6 bases; bases with no gene match: 6. The CDR3 spells CASRMTGAGNQPQHF. DNA for the CDR3: TGTGCCAGCAGAATGACAGGGGCGGGCAATCAGCCCCAGCATTTT.

This clone was observed once. V is TRBV27 and J is TRBJ2-1; 12 nucleotides align to TRBD2. The CDR3 has 16 amino acids. The V and J ends lost 0 bases and 5 bases, in that order; junction bases with no gene match: 2. Germline values: CDR1 MNHEY, CDR2 SMNVEV (reference sequence). The CDR3 region is CASSLSASGRDNEQFF. CDR3 nucleotides: TGTGCCAGCAGTTTATCGGCTAGCGGGAGGGACAATGAGCAGTTCTTC.

J is TRBJ2-5 and V is TRBV5-1; perhaps TRBD2 as D (6 bases). From germline, CDR1 is SGHRS and CDR2 YFSETQ. The V end was cut by 7 bases, the J end by 2 bases, with 18 bases between. The CDR3 sequence is 15 residues long. This CDR3 reads CASRKTRDGQETQYF. DNA for the CDR3: TGCGCCAGCCGCAAAACGCGGGACGGACAAGAGACCCAGTACTTC.

The CDR3 here is CASSVAGNKNTEAFF. CDR3 nucleotide sequence: TGTGCCAGCAGCGTAGCGGGGAATAAGAACACTGAAGCTTTCTTT. This chain connects TRBV9 to TRBJ1-1; D remains ambiguous. Germline V CDR1 and CDR2: SGDLS, YYNGEE. The CDR3 is 15 residues long. The ends were cut back, 0 bases at V and 1 base at J, with 10 bases in the middle.

The chain has TRBV28 and TRBJ2-4; D is ambiguous. CDR3 length equals 12 residues. The germline V and J ends were trimmed by 7 bases and 4 bases, with 8 bases remaining between them. Germline V gene sequence: CDR1 MDHEN, CDR2 SYDVKM. The chain's CDR3 is CASTGLKNIQYF. The DNA of the CDR3 is TGTGCCAGCACGGGCCTGAAAAACATTCAGTACTTC.

The chain recombines TRBV7-2 with TRBJ2-1; a weak D match, TRBD1 (7 bases). The CDR3 is 17 residues long. Germline values: CDR1 SGHTA, CDR2 FQGNSA. Deletions cut 0 bases from V and 4 bases from J, with 16 bases between. CDR3 DNA: TGTGCCAGCAGCTTAGCAAGCAGGGGGGTTGTATACAATGAGCAGTTCTTC. This gives the protein CASSLASRGVVYNEQFF.

The chain couples TRBV9 to TRBJ1-2, with D unclear. This CDR3 is 11 amino acids long. From germline, CDR1 is SGDLS and CDR2 YYNGEE. V lost 4 bases to trimming and J lost 10 bases, with 11 bases between them. The CDR3 nucleotides are TGTGCCAGCAGCAGAGGCTCAGACTACACCTTC. It yields the protein CASSRGSDYTF.

As to this clone: Other nucleotide sequences in the sample specify the same CDR3. The rearrangement joins TRBV19 to TRBJ2-1, with D tentatively TRBD1 (5 bases). V was clipped by 3 bases and J by 1 base, with 7 bases between them. The CDR3 consists of 14 residues. Germline values: CDR1 LNHDA, CDR2 SQIVND (reference sequence). CDR3 nucleotide sequence: TGTGCCAGTAGTATCAGGGCTTCCTACAATGAGCAGTTCTTC. Protein: CASSIRASYNEQFF.

CDR3 region: CASSLGEDGATEAFF. CDR3 nucleotide sequence: TGCGCCAGCAGCTTGGGTGAGGATGGGGCCACTGAAGCTTTCTTT. V is TRBV5-1 and J is TRBJ1-1; perhaps TRBD1 as D (5 bases). V lost 0 bases and J lost 4, with 13 bases in between. The CDR3 is made up of 15 amino acids. Germline CDR1 is SGHRS and CDR2 is YFSETQ.